The clone carrying this TCR beta chain was observed a single time. This specimen comes from a study of blood T cell repertoires in COVID-19. The wider study: Samples of COVID-19 (acute and convalescent) were obtained from the United States, Italy and Spain. PBMCs, B-cell-depleted T cells, or T cells were the source of the cDNA or gDNA that made up the material.

Profiled with immunoSEQ multiplex PCR; TCRdb holds only in-frame clones, not every one. Of more than 60,000 clones in the sample, 65% to 90% were seen once. V was clipped by 4 bases and J by 2 bases, with 12 bases between them. The CDR3 is 15 residues long. In germline, CDR1 is SGHRS, CDR2 YFSETQ. The chain is built from TRBV5-1 and TRBJ2-2; D possibly corresponds to TRBD1 (6 bases). The specimen sequenced was peripheral blood. This TCR derives from a human donor in a cohort sampled during active COVID-19. CDR3 in amino acids: CASSLQGTNTGELFF. The CDR3 bases are TGCGCCAGCAGCCTACAGGGAACCAACACCGGGGAGCTGTTTTTT.